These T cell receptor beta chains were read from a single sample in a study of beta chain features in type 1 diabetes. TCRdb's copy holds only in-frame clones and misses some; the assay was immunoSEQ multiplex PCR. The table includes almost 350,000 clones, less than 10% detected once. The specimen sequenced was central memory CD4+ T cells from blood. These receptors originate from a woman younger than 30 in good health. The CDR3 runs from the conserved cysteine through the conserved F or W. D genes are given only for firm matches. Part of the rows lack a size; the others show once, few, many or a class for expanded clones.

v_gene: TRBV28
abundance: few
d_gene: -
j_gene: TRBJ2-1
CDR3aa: CASSFFRHSYNEQFF
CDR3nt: TGTGCCAGCAGTTTCTTTAGACACTCCTACAATGAGCAGTTCTTC

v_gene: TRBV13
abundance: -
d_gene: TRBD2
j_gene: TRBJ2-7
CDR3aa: CASNHWTSASYEQYF
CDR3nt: TGTGCCAGCAACCACTGGACTAGCGCGTCCTACGAGCAGTACTTC

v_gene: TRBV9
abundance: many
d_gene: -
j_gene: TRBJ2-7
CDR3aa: CASNLGASTGEQYF
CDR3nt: TGTGCCAGTAACCTCGGGGCCTCCACGGGTGAGCAGTACTTC

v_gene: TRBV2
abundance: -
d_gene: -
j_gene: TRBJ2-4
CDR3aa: CARDDNKTRESRLAKNIQYF
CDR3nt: TGTGCCAGAGACGACAATAAAACCCGCGAGTCGCGATTAGCCAAAAACATTCAGTACTTC

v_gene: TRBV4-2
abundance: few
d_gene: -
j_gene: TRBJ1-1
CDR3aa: CASSQVGMSSEAFF
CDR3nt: TGTGCCAGCAGCCAAGTAGGGATGAGTTCCGAAGCTTTCTTT

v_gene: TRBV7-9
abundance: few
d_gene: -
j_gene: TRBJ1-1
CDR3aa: CASSLRELGAFF
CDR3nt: TGTGCCAGCAGCCTCCGGGAGCTGGGAGCTTTCTTT

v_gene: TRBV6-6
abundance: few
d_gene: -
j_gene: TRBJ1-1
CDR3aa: CASNAWAGDTEAFF
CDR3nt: TGTGCCAGCAATGCGTGGGCAGGGGACACTGAAGCTTTCTTT

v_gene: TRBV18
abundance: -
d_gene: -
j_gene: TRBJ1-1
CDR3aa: CASSPSVRGSNTEAFF
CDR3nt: TGTGCCAGCTCACCCTCGGTGAGGGGCTCGAACACTGAAGCTTTCTTT

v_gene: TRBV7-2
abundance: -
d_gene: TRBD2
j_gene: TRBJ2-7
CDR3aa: CASSPVVSGIYEQYF
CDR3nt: TGTGCCAGCAGCCCCGTGGTTAGCGGGATCTACGAGCAGTACTTC

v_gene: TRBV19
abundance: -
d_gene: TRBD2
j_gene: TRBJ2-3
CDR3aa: CASSINGRGTDTQYF
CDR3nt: TGTGCCAGTAGTATTAACGGGAGGGGCACAGATACGCAGTATTTT

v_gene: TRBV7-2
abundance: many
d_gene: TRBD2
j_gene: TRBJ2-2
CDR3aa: CASSFLAGGYGELFF
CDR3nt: TGTGCCAGCAGCTTCCTAGCGGGAGGGTACGGGGAGCTGTTTTTT

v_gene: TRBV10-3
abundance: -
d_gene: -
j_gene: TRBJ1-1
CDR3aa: CAIRRGDTEAFF
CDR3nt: TGTGCCATCAGAAGGGGGGACACTGAAGCTTTCTTT

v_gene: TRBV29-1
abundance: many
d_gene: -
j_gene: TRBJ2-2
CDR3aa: CSAIVELNTGELFF
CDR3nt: TGCAGCGCTATAGTGGAGTTAAACACCGGGGAGCTGTTTTTT

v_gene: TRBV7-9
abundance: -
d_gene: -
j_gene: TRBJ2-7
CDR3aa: CASSLGGARSEQYF
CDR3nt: TGTGCCAGCAGCTTAGGAGGGGCGCGGAGCGAGCAGTACTTC

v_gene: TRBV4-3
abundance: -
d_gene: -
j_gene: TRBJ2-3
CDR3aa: CASSQDLARRSDTQYF
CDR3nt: TGCGCCAGCAGCCAAGATCTAGCGAGAAGGTCAGATACGCAGTATTTT

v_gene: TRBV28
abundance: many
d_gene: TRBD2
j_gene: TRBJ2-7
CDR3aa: CASSSTSGPGEQYF
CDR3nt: TGTGCCAGCAGTTCTACTAGCGGCCCCGGTGAGCAGTACTTC

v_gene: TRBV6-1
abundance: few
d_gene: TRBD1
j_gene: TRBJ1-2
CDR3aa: CASAGQGANYGYTF
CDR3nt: TGTGCCAGCGCCGGACAGGGCGCTAACTATGGCTACACCTTC

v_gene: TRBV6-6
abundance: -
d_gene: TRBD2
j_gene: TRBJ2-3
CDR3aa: CASVQREGLDTQYF
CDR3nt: TGTGCCAGCGTTCAGCGGGAGGGCCTTGATACGCAGTATTTT

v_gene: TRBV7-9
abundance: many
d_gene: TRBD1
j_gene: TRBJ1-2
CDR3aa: CASSAGTGDTYGYTF
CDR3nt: TGTGCCAGCAGCGCGGGGACAGGGGATACCTATGGCTACACCTTC

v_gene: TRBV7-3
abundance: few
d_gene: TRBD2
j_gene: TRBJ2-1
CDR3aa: CASSRGGRNNNEQFF
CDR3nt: TGTGCCAGCAGCCGGGGAGGGCGGAACAACAATGAGCAGTTCTTC

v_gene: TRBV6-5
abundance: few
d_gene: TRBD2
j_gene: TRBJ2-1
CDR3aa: CASSYSGRARNEQFF
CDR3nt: TGTGCCAGCAGTTACAGCGGGAGAGCTCGCAATGAGCAGTTCTTC

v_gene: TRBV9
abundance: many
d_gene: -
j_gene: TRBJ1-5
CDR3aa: CASSVDGGKQPQHF
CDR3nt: TGTGCCAGCAGCGTAGACGGAGGAAAACAGCCCCAGCATTTT

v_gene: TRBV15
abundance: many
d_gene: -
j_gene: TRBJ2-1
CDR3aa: CATSREGTFGVQFF
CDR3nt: TGTGCCACCAGCAGAGAGGGGACTTTCGGTGTGCAGTTCTTC

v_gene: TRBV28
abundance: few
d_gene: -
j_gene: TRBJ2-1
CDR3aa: CASSLPRQGGYNEQFF
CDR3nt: TGTGCCAGCAGTTTACCGCGGCAGGGGGGTTACAATGAGCAGTTCTTC

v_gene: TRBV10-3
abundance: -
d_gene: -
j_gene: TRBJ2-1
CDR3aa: CAIGTWASSYNEQFF
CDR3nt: TGTGCCATCGGAACCTGGGCGAGCTCCTACAATGAGCAGTTCTTC

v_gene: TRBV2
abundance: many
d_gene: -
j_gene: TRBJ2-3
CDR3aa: CASSEASSVLNTQYF
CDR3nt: TGTGCCAGCAGTGAGGCTAGCAGCGTCCTTAATACGCAGTATTTT

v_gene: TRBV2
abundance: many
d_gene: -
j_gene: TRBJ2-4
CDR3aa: CASGFSSEKNIQYF
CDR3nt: TGTGCCAGCGGGTTCTCTAGCGAGAAAAACATTCAGTACTTC

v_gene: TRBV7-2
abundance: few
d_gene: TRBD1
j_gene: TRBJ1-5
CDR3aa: CASSPGQDSNQPQHF
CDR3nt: TGTGCCAGCAGCCCGGGACAGGATAGCAATCAGCCCCAGCATTTT

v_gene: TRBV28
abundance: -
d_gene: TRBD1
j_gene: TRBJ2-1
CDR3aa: CASSGTGGRFF
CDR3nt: TGTGCCAGCAGTGGCACAGGGGGCAGGTTCTTC

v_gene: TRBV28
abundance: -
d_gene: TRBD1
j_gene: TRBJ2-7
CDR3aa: CASSRTGGDEQYF
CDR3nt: TGTGCCAGCAGTAGGACAGGGGGCGACGAGCAGTACTTC

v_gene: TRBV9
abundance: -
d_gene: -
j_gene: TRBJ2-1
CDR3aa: CASSVAPPGTSYNEQFF
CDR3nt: TGTGCCAGCAGCGTAGCTCCTCCCGGGACTTCCTACAATGAGCAGTTCTTC

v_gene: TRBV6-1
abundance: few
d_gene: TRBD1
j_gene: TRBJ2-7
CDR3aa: CAGQGVLDEQYF
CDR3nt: TGTGCCGGACAGGGCGTTCTTGATGAGCAGTACTTC

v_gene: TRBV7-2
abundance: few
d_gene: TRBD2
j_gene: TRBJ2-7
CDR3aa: CASSYRSRREGPYEQYF
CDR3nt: TGTGCCAGCAGCTACCGGAGTAGGCGGGAGGGCCCCTACGAGCAGTACTTC

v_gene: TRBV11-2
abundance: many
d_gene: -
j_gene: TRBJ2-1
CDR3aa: CASSFQELVEQFF
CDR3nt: TGTGCCAGCAGCTTCCAGGAACTGGTTGAGCAGTTCTTC

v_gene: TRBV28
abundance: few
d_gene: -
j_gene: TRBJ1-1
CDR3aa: CASSSPNLINTEAFF
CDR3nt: TGTGCCAGCAGTTCCCCGAACCTAATAAACACTGAAGCTTTCTTT

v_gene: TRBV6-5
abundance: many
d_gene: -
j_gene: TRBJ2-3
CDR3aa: CASSRTWGGDTQYF
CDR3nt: TGTGCCAGCAGCCGGACTTGGGGCGGAGATACGCAGTATTTT

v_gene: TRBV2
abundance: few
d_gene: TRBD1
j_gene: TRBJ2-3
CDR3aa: CASSPSLGTGFSDTQYF
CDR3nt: TGTGCCAGCAGCCCTAGTTTGGGGACAGGGTTTTCAGATACGCAGTATTTT

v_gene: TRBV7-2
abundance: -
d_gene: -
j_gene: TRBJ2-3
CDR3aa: CASSSRSDTQYF
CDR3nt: TGTGCCAGCAGCTCGAGGTCGGATACGCAGTATTTT

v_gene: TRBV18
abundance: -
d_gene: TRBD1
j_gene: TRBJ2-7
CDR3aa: CASSPGRGRSLGQGSSYEQYF
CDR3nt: TGTGCCAGCTCACCGGGCCGGGGACGGTCGCTTGGACAGGGGAGTTCCTACGAGCAGTACTTC

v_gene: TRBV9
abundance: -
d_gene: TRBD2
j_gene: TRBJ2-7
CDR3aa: CASSVLAGATYEQYF
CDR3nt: TGTGCCAGCAGCGTTTTAGCGGGAGCGACCTACGAGCAGTACTTC

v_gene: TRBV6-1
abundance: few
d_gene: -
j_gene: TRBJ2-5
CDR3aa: CASSRETQYF
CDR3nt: TGTGCCAGCAGCAGGGAGACCCAGTACTTC

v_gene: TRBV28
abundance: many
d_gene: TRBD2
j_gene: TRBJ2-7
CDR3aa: CASSRTSGTRSEQYF
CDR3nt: TGTGCCAGCAGTCGGACTAGCGGGACTCGGAGCGAGCAGTACTTC

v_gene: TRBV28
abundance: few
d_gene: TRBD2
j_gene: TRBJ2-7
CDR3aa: CASSLSGSSYEQYF
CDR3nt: TGTGCCAGCAGTTTAAGCGGGAGCTCCTACGAGCAGTACTTC

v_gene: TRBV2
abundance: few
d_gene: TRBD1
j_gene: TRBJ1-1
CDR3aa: CASTQNQGANTEAFF
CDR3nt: TGTGCCAGCACCCAAAATCAGGGGGCGAACACTGAAGCTTTCTTT

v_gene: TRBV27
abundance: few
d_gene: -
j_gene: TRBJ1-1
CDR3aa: CASSLLMKNTEAFF
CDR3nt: TGTGCCAGCAGTTTGTTAATGAAGAACACTGAAGCTTTCTTT

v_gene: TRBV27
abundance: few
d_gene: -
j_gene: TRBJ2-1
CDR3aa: CASSPYGGSSYNEQFF
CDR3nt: TGTGCCAGCAGTCCCTACGGGGGCAGCTCCTACAATGAGCAGTTCTTC

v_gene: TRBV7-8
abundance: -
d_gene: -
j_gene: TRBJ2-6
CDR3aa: CAGSRTGANVLTF
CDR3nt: TGTGCCGGCAGTAGGACTGGGGCCAACGTCCTGACTTTC

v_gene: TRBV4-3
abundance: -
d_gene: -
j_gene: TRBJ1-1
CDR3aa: CASSQGRHYRGTEAFF
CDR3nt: TGCGCCAGCAGCCAAGGTAGACACTACCGGGGCACTGAAGCTTTCTTT

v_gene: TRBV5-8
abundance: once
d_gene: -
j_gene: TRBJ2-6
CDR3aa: CASSWAGGGAGANVLTF
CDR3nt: TGTGCCAGCAGCTGGGCCGGAGGGGGCGCCGGGGCCAACGTCCTGACTTTC

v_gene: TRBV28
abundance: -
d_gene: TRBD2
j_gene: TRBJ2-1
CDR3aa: CASRAVGRGRLNEQFF
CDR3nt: TGTGCCAGCAGGGCAGTAGGGCGGGGGAGATTGAATGAGCAGTTCTTC

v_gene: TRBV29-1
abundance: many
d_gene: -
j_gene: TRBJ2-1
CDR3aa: CSVKAGFDEQFF
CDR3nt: TGCAGCGTCAAGGCAGGTTTCGATGAGCAGTTCTTC

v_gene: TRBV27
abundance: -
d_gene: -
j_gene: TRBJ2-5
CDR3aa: CASGPGLQETQYF
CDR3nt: TGTGCCAGCGGACCGGGACTCCAAGAGACCCAGTACTTC

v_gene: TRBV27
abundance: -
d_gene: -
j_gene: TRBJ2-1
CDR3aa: CASSLWGDNEQFF
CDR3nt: TGTGCCAGCAGTTTGTGGGGCGACAATGAGCAGTTCTTC

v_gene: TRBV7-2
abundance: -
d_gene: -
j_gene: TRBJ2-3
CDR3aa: CASSFPQGGTSTDTQYF
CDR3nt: TGTGCCAGCAGCTTTCCACAAGGGGGGACTAGCACAGATACGCAGTATTTT

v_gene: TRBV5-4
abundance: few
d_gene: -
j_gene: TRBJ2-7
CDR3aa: CASSLGSGGEGYEQYF
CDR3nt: TGTGCCAGCAGCTTAGGCAGCGGAGGCGAGGGCTACGAGCAGTACTTC

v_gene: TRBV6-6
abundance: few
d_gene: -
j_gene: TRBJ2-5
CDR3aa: CASSLGGVQETQYF
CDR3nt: TGTGCCAGCAGCCTGGGCGGGGTACAAGAGACCCAGTACTTC